Listed below are T cell receptor beta chains from one sample, sequenced in a study of T cells in Graves' hyperthyroidism and ophthalmopathy. TCRdb ran MiXCR on the multiplex PCR reads and lists one entry per CDR3 protein. This table holds roughly 130,000 distinct CDR3 sequences, 22% found once. What was sequenced was blood. Source of these receptors: a woman aged 50 to 65 with Graves' hyperthyroidism that later progressed to Graves' ophthalmopathy. Each CDR3 is given with its conserved first and last residue. A D gene is named only where the DNA matches it firmly. Part of the rows lack a size; the others show once, few, many or a class for expanded clones.

.	TRBD1	16	TRBJ1-1	TRBV5-1	CASSLVGTEMNTEAFF	TGCGCCAGCAGCTTGGTCGGGACAGAGATGAACACTGAAGCTTTCTTT
many	.	17	TRBJ1-1	TRBV7-8	CASSPRSRGGVNTEAFF	TGTGCCAGCAGCCCCCGTTCCCGCGGTGGGGTGAACACTGAAGCTTTCTTT
few	.	16	TRBJ2-7	TRBV11-2	CASSLEWDPRWHEQYF	TGTGCCAGCAGCTTAGAGTGGGATCCCAGATGGCACGAGCAGTACTTC
many	.	18	TRBJ2-3	TRBV24-1	CATSDLKQGGARADTQYF	TGTGCCACCAGTGATTTGAAACAGGGAGGAGCGCGAGCAGATACGCAGTATTTT
.	.	12	TRBJ2-1	TRBV28	CASSLLEDEQFF	TGTGCCAGCAGTTTACTGGAGGATGAGCAGTTCTTC
many	TRBD1	15	TRBJ2-1	TRBV7-3	CASSHEGTGPYEQFF	TGTGCCAGCAGCCACGAAGGGACAGGGCCCTATGAGCAGTTCTTC
many	.	14	TRBJ1-6	TRBV28	CASNGRPYNSPLHF	TGTGCCAGCAATGGGAGGCCCTATAATTCACCCCTCCACTTT
many	.	13	TRBJ1-5	TRBV28	CASSLRLSQPQHF	TGTGCCAGCAGTTTACGGCTTAGTCAGCCCCAGCATTTT
many	.	14	TRBJ2-5	TRBV11-2	CASSLNDRLETQYF	TGTGCCAGCAGCTTAAACGACAGATTGGAGACCCAGTACTTC
few	.	11	TRBJ2-7	TRBV20-1	CSARVANEQYF	TGCAGTGCTAGAGTGGCAAACGAGCAGTACTTC
.	TRBD1	13	TRBJ2-1	TRBV28	CASSDRDGYEQFF	TGTGCCAGCAGTGACAGGGATGGGTATGAGCAGTTCTTC
.	.	16	TRBJ2-2	TRBV7-2	CASSRLGGGGTGELFF	TGTGCCAGCAGCCGATTGGGGGGAGGAGGGACCGGGGAGCTGTTTTTT
few	TRBD1	14	TRBJ1-1	TRBV19	CASSLDRGNTEAFF	TGTGCCAGTAGCTTAGACAGGGGCAACACTGAAGCTTTCTTT
.	.	15	TRBJ2-5	TRBV11-2	CASSHDFQEQETQYF	TGTGCCAGCAGCCACGATTTTCAGGAGCAAGAGACCCAGTACTTC
many	TRBD1	12	TRBJ2-7	TRBV30	CAWKDRGYEQYF	TGTGCCTGGAAGGACAGGGGCTACGAGCAGTACTTC
.	TRBD2	16	TRBJ2-1	TRBV20-1	CSARDPAGGPVNEQFF	TGCAGTGCTAGAGATCCGGCGGGGGGGCCTGTCAATGAGCAGTTCTTC
.	.	16	TRBJ1-3	TRBV9	CASSVEGGVPGNTIYF	TGTGCCAGCAGCGTAGAGGGGGGGGTCCCTGGAAACACCATATATTTT
.	.	13	TRBJ2-5	TRBV7-9	CASSLDVGETQYF	TGTGCCAGCAGCTTAGATGTCGGGGAGACCCAGTACTTC
.	TRBD2	18	TRBJ2-3	TRBV5-1	CASSLALAGGPNTDTQYF	TGCGCCAGCAGCTTGGCCCTAGCGGGAGGGCCGAACACAGATACGCAGTATTTT
many	.	15	TRBJ1-1	TRBV12-3/TRBV12-4	CASSLDRRGNTEAFF	TGTGCCAGCAGTTTAGACAGGAGGGGGAACACTGAAGCTTTCTTT
many	TRBD1	16	TRBJ1-5	TRBV7-8	CASSLGAGTGDQPQHF	TGTGCCAGCAGCTTAGGGGCCGGGACAGGGGATCAGCCCCAGCATTTT
.	.	15	TRBJ2-3	TRBV19	CASSGDKGASDTQYF	TGTGCCAGTAGTGGCGACAAAGGGGCTTCAGATACGCAGTATTTT
many	TRBD2	15	TRBJ2-1	TRBV10-1	CASRPGLVGSNEQFF	TGCGCCAGCAGGCCGGGACTAGTGGGTTCCAATGAGCAGTTCTTC
.	.	15	TRBJ2-3	TRBV7-2	CASSFSGGGTDTQYF	TGTGCCAGCAGCTTCAGCGGAGGGGGCACAGATACGCAGTATTTT
many	.	11	TRBJ2-7	TRBV11-2	CASSGGAGQYF	TGTGCCAGCAGCGGTGGGGCGGGGCAGTACTTC
.	TRBD2	13	TRBJ2-1	TRBV30	CAWSASLREGQFF	TGTGCCTGGAGTGCTTCTTTGCGGGAGGGCCAGTTCTTC